This T cell receptor (beta chain) was captured by sequencing in a study of T cells in Graves' hyperthyroidism and ophthalmopathy. Study at large: Specimen type is peripheral blood, collected at initial diagnosis prior to any treatment. General observations from the study: Clonotypes that were expanded in thyroid above 0.001 mostly appeared in blood too.

Thyroid ultrasound, orbital computed tomography, clinical symptoms, and serum thyroxine and TRAb underpinned diagnoses. PBMCs were collected from an approximately 9.4 ml volume of fresh peripheral blood. Of note for this clonotype: Its antigen is still unknown.

What was amplified from RNA transcripts were TCR beta CDR3 regions. An initial round of RT-PCR targeting the TCR CDR3 relied on the HTBI primer set. TCRdb itself ran the multiplex PCR reads through MiXCR, one entry per CDR3 protein. This table holds 150,000 or so distinct CDR3 sequences, approximately 24% found once. V was pared by 5 bases and J by 6 bases, with 5 bases between. The CDR3 runs 11 residues. The V gene's germline CDR1 is MDHEN and CDR2 SYDVKM. The rearrangement joins TRBV28 to TRBJ1-3; D call uncertain. The specimen sequenced was blood. The clonotype was recovered from a woman in her forties or fifties with Graves' hyperthyroidism that later progressed to Graves' ophthalmopathy. This CDR3 is CASSTVNTIYF. Written as DNA, the CDR3 is TGTGCCAGCAGTACTGTAAACACCATATATTTT.